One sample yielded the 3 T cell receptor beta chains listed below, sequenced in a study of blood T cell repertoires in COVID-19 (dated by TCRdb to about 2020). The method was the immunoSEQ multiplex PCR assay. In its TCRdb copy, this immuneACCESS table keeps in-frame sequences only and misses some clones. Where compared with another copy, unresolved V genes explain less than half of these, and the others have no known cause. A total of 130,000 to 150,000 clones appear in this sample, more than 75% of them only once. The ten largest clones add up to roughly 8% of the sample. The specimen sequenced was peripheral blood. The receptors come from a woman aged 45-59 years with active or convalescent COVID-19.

This chain's CDR3 is CASSLGGLRGDTQYF. The CDR3 bases are TGCGCCAGCAGCTTGGGGGGGCTCAGGGGAGATACGCAGTATTTT. The chain links TRBV5-1 to TRBJ2-3; D perhaps matches TRBD1 (6 bases). The CDR3 has 15 residues. From germline, CDR1 is SGHRS and CDR2 YFSETQ. V was trimmed by 0 bases and J by 5 bases, leaving 13 bases between them.

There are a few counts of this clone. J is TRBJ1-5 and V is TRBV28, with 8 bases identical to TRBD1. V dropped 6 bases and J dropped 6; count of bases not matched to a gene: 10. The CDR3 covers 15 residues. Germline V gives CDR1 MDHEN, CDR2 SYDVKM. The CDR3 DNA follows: TGTGCCAGCAGCACCGGGACAGGAAATTTTCAGCCCCAGCATTTT. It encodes CASSTGTGNFQPQHF.

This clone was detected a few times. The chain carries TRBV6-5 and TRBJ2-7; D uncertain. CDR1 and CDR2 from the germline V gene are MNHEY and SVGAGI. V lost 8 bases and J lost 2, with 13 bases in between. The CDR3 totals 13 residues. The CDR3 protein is CASVRRSPYEQYF. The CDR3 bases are TGTGCCAGCGTTAGAAGATCCCCCTACGAGCAGTACTTC.